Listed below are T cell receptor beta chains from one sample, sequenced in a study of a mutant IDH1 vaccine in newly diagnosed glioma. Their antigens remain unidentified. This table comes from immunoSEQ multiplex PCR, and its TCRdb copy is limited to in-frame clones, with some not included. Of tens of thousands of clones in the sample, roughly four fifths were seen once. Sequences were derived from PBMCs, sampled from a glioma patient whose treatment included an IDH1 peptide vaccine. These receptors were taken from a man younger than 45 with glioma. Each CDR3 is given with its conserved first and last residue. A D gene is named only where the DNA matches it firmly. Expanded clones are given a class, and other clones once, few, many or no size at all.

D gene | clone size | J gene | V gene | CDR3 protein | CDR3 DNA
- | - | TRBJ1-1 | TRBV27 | CASSERGRGSSFF | TGTGCCAGCAGTGAGAGGGGGAGAGGTTCATCTTTCTTT
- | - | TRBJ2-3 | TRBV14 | CASSQAPGWDTQYF | TGTGCCAGCAGCCAAGCCCCTGGATGGGATACGCAGTATTTT
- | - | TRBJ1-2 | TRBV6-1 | CASSGFTDSGYGYTF | TGTGCCAGCAGTGGGTTCACCGACAGTGGCTATGGCTACACCTTC
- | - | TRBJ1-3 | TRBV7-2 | CASSHTLGAGNTIYF | TGTGCCAGCAGCCACACTTTAGGGGCTGGAAACACCATATATTTT
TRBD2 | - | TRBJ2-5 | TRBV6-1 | CASSDLAGGPETQYF | TGTGCCAGCAGTGATTTAGCGGGGGGGCCAGAGACCCAGTACTTC
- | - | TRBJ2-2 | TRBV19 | CASSRGDTGELFF | TGTGCCAGTAGTAGGGGGGACACCGGGGAGCTGTTTTTT
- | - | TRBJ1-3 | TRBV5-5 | CASSLEDTSGNTIYF | TGTGCCAGCAGCTTGGAGGATACCTCTGGAAACACCATATATTTT
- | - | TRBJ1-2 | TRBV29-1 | CSVLGDSRGDGYTF | TGCAGCGTCCTGGGGGACTCACGCGGGGATGGCTACACCTTC
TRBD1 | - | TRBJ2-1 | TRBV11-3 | CASSLTPVGTGVNEQFF | TGTGCCAGCAGCCTCACCCCGGTTGGGACAGGGGTGAATGAGCAGTTCTTC
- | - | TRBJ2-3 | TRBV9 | CATQLGAGTDTQYF | TGTGCTACCCAGCTCGGGGCCGGCACAGATACGCAGTATTTT
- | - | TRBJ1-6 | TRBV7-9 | CASSLSQGWDNSPLHF | TGTGCCAGCAGCTTAAGCCAGGGCTGGGATAATTCACCCCTCCACTTT
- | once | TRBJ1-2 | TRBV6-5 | CASSPWTAKNYGYTF | TGTGCCAGCAGCCCCTGGACGGCGAAGAACTATGGCTACACCTTC
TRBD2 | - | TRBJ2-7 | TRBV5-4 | CASSFINGGSSYEQYF | TGTGCCAGCAGCTTCATAAACGGGGGGTCGTCCTACGAGCAGTACTTC
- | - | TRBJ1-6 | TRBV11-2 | CASSLESGAPLHF | TGTGCCAGCAGCTTAGAATCGGGGGCACCCCTCCACTTT
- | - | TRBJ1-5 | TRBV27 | CASSLNLYSNQPQHF | TGTGCCAGCAGTTTAAACCTTTATAGCAATCAGCCCCAGCATTTT
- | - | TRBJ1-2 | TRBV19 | CASSILRGNGYTF | TGTGCCAGTAGTATACTCAGGGGTAATGGCTACACCTTC
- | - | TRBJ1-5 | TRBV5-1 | CASSLSGDNQPQHF | TGCGCCAGCAGCTTGTCAGGGGACAATCAGCCCCAGCATTTT
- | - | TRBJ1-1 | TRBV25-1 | CASRKADLMNTEAFF | TGTGCCAGCAGAAAAGCGGACCTCATGAACACTGAAGCTTTCTTT
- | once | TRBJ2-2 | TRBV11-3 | CASSSIGKDTGELFF | TGTGCCAGCAGCTCGATAGGGAAGGACACCGGGGAGCTGTTTTTT
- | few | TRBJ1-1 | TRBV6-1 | CASDFGDGNTEAFF | TGTGCCAGCGATTTCGGGGACGGAAACACTGAAGCTTTCTTT
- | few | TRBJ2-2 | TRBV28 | CASREGEIGELFF | TGTGCCAGCAGGGAAGGGGAAATCGGGGAGCTGTTTTTT
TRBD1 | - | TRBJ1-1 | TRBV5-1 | CASSLIGGQTEAFF | TGCGCCAGCAGCTTGATCGGGGGACAGACTGAAGCTTTCTTT
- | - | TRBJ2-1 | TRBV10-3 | CAISGTSSSYNEQFF | TGTGCCATCAGCGGGACATCCAGCTCCTACAATGAGCAGTTCTTC
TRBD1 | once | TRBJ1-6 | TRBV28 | CASRENRGLSPLHF | TGTGCCAGCAGGGAGAACAGGGGGCTCTCACCCCTCCACTTT
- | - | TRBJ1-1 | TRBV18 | CASSPMSDFTEAFF | TGTGCCAGCTCACCGATGAGTGACTTCACTGAAGCTTTCTTT
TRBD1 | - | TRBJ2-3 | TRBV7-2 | CASSQWGQGSDTQYF | TGTGCCAGCAGTCAATGGGGACAGGGGTCAGATACGCAGTATTTT
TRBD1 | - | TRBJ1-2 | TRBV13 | CASSLGGTGVGYGYTF | TGTGCCAGCAGCTTAGGAGGGACAGGGGTAGGGTATGGCTACACCTTT
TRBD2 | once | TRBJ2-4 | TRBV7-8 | CASSFSSRRGSGNF | TGTGCCAGCAGCTTTTCTTCCCGGCGGGGGTCCGGTAACTTC
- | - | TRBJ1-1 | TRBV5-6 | CASSSPEYRNTEAFF | TGTGCCAGCAGCTCCCCAGAATACAGGAACACTGAAGCTTTCTTT
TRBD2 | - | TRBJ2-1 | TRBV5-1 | CASSLLTSGGAVQFF | TGCGCCAGCAGCTTGTTAACTAGCGGGGGGGCGGTGCAGTTCTTC
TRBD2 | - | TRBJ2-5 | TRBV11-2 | CASSSGLAGGLPETQYF | TGTGCCAGCAGCTCGGGACTAGCGGGGGGGCTACCGGAGACCCAGTACTTC
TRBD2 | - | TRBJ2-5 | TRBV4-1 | CASSQGTSGTGTQYF | TGCGCCAGCAGCCAAGGGACTAGCGGGACGGGGACCCAGTACTTC
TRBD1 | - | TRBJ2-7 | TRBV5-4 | CASSLASGGVYEQYF | TGTGCCAGCAGCTTGGCCTCAGGGGGTGTGTACGAGCAGTACTTC
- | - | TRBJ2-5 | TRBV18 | CASSPSQETQYF | TGTGCCAGCTCACCTTCCCAAGAGACCCAGTACTTC
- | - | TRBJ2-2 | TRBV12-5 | CASEYTGELFF | TGTGCTAGTGAATACACCGGGGAGCTGTTTTTT
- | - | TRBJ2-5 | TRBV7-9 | CASRFSGAYQETQYF | TGTGCCAGCAGGTTCTCCGGGGCGTACCAAGAGACCCAGTACTTC
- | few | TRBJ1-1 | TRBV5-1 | CASSLVRSGTTEAFF | TGCGCCAGCAGCTTGGTTAGATCAGGGACCACTGAAGCTTTCTTT
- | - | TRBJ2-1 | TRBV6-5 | CASSYRLDSVLTKQFF | TGTGCCAGCAGTTACAGACTCGACAGTGTCTTAACAAAGCAGTTCTTC
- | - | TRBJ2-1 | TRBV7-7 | CASSSGVDRNQQFF | TGTGCCAGCAGCTCGGGGGTAGATCGGAATCAGCAGTTCTTC
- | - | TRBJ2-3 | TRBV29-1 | CSVGFTGFNTQYF | TGCAGCGTTGGGTTTACAGGCTTCAATACGCAGTATTTT
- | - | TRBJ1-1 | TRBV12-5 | CASGLVSAEAFF | TGTGCTAGTGGACTGGTAAGCGCTGAAGCTTTCTTT
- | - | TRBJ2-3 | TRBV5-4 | CASSFGKADTQYF | TGTGCCAGCAGCTTCGGTAAGGCAGATACGCAGTATTTT
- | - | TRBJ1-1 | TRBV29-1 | CSVDGHRNTEAFF | TGCAGCGTTGACGGGCACAGGAACACTGAAGCTTTCTTT
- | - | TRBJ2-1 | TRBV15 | CATSMGGIFYNEQFF | TGTGCCACCAGCATGGGGGGCATATTTTACAATGAGCAGTTCTTC
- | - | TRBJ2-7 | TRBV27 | CASSLRGAVSSYEQYF | TGTGCCAGCAGTTTACGTGGGGCGGTGAGCTCCTACGAGCAGTACTTC
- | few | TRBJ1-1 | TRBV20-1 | CRWRADTEAFF | TGCAGGTGGAGGGCGGACACTGAAGCTTTCTTT
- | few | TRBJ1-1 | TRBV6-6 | CASSPPLVFGDIEAFF | TGTGCCAGCAGCCCTCCGTTGGTGTTTGGGGACATAGAAGCTTTCTTT
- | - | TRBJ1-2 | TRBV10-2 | CASSDRQAYGYTF | TGCGCCAGCAGTGATCGTCAGGCATATGGCTACACCTTC
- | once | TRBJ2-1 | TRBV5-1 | CASSYTDGGHNEQFF | TGCGCCAGCAGCTATACAGATGGGGGACACAATGAGCAGTTCTTC
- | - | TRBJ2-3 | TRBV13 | CASSFSSTDTQYF | TGTGCCAGCAGCTTTTCCAGCACAGATACGCAGTATTTT